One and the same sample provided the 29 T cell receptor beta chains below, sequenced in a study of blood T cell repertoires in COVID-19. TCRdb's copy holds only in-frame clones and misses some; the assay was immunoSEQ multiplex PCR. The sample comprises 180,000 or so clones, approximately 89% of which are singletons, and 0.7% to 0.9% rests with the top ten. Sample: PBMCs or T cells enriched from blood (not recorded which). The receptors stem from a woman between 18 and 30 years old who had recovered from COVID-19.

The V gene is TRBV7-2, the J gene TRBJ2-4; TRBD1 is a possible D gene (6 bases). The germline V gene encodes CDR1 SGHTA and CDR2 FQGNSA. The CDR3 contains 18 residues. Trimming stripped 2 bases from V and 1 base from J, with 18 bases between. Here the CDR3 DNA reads TGTGCCAGCAGCTTATTTTTCAGGGGCGGAATTGCCAAAAACATTCAGTACTTC. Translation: CASSLFFRGGIAKNIQYF. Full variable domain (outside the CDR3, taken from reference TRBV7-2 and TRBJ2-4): GAGVSQSPSNKVTEKGKDVELRCDPISGHTALYWYRQSLGQGLEFLIYFQGNSAPDKSGLPSDRFSAERTGGSVSTLTIQRTQQEDSAVYLCASSLFFRGGIAKNIQYFGAGTRLSVL.

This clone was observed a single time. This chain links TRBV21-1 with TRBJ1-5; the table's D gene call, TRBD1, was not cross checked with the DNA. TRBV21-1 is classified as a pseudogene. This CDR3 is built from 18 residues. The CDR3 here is CASSHAGTDDYSNQPQHF. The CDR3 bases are TGTGCCAGCAGCCATGCCGGGACAGATGATTATAGCAATCAGCCCCAGCATTTT.

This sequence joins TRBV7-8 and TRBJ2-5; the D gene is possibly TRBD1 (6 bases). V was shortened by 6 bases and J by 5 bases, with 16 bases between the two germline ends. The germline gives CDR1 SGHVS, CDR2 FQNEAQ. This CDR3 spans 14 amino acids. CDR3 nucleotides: TGTGCCAGCAGGGATACAGGGAATTTTGAGACCCAGTACTTC. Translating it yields CASRDTGNFETQYF.

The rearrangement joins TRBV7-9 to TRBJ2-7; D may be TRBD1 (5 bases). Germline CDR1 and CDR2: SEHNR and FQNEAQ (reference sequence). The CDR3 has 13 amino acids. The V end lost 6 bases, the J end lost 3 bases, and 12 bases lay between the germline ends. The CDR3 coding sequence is TGTGCCAGCAGTCAGGACACCTACTACGAGCAGTACTTC. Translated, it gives CASSQDTYYEQYF. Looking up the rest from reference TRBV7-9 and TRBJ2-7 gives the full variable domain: DTGVSQNPRHKITKRGQNVTFRCDPISEHNRLYWYRQTLGQGPEFLTYFQNEAQLEKSRLLSDRFSAERPKGSFSTLEIQRTEQGDSAMYLCASSQDTYYEQYFGPGTRLTVT.

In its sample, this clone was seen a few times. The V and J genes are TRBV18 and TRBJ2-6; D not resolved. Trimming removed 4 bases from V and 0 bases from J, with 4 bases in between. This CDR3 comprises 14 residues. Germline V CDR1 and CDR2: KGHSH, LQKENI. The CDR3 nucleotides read TGTGCCAGCTCACATATCTCTGGGGCCAACGTCCTGACTTTC. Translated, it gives CASSHISGANVLTF.

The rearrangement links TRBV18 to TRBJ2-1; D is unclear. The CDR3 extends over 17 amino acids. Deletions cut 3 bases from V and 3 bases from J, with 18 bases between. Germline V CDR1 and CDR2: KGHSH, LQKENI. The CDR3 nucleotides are TGTGCCAGCTCACCTTTATCACTCCCCGATTACTACAATGAGCAGTTCTTC. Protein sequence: CASSPLSLPDYYNEQFF.

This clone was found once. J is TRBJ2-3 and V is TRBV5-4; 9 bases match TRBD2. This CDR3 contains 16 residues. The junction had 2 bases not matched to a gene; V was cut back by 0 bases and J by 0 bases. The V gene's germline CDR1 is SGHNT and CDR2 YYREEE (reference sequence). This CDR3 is CASSLGTSASTDTQYF. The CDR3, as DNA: TGTGCCAGCAGCTTGGGGACTAGCGCTAGCACAGATACGCAGTATTTT.

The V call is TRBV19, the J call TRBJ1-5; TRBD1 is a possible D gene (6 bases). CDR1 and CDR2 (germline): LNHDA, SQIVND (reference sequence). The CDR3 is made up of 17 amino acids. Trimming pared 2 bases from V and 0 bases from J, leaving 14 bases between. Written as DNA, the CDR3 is TGTGCCAGTAGTATAACCTCGGGACAAGATAGCAATCAGCCCCAGCATTTT. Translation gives CASSITSGQDSNQPQHF.

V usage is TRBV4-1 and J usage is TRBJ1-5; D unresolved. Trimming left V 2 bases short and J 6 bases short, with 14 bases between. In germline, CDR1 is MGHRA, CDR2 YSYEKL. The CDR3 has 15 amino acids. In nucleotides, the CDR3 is TGCGCCAGCAGCCAACAGACGGGTTCAGTTCAGCCCCAGCATTTT. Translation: CASSQQTGSVQPQHF.

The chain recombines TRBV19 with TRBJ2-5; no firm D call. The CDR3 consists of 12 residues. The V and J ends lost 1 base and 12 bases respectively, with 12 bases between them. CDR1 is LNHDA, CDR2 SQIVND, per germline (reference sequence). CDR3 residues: CASSIAEEPKYF. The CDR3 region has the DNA TGTGCCAGTAGTATAGCTGAGGAACCTAAGTACTTC.

The CDR3 loop is CASSLRALGLAFDEQFF. The CDR3 DNA sequence: TGTGCCAGCAGCTTGAGGGCCTTGGGACTAGCTTTCGATGAGCAGTTCTTC. The genes are TRBV5-6 and TRBJ2-1; 9 nucleotides match TRBD2. The CDR3 contains 17 residues. Trimming at V came to 1 base and at J to 8 bases, leaving 13 bases not matched to a gene. Per germline, CDR1 SGHDT and CDR2 YYEEEE.

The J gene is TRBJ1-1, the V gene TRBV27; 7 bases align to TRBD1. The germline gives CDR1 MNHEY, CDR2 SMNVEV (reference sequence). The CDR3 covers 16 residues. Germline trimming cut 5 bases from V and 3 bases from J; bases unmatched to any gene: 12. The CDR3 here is CASSLVTQGSYTEAFF. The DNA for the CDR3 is TGTGCCAGCAGTCTAGTTACACAGGGGAGCTACACTGAAGCTTTCTTT.

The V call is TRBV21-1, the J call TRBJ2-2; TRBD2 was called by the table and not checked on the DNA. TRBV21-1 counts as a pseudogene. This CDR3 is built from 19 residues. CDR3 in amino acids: CASSKARITERESTGELFF. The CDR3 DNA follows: TGTGCCAGCAGCAAAGCAAGAATAACGGAGCGGGAGAGCACCGGGGAGCTGTTTTTT.

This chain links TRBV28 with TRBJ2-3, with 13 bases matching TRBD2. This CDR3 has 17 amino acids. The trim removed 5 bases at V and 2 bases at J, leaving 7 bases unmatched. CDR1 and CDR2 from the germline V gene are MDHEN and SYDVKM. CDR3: CASSPPGLAGYTDTQYF. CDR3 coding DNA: TGTGCCAGCAGTCCACCGGGACTAGCGGGATACACAGATACGCAGTATTTT.

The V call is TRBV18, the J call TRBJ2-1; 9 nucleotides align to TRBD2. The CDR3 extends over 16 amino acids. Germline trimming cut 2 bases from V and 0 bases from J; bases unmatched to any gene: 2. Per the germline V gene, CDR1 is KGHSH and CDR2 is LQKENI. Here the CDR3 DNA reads TGTGCCAGCTCACCAATTAGCGGGAGCTCCTACAATGAGCAGTTCTTC. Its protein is CASSPISGSSYNEQFF.

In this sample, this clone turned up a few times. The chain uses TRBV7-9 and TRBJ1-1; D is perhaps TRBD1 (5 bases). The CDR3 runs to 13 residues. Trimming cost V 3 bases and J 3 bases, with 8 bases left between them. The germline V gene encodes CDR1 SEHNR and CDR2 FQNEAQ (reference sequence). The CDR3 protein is CASSLLGDTEAFF. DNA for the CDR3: TGTGCCAGCAGCTTGTTAGGGGACACTGAAGCTTTCTTT.

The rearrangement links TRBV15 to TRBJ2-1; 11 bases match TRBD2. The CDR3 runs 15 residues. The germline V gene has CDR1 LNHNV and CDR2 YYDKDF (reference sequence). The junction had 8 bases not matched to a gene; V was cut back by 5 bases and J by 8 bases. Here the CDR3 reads CATSPGLAGGDEQFF. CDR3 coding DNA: TGTGCCACCAGCCCCGGGTTAGCGGGAGGGGATGAGCAGTTCTTC.

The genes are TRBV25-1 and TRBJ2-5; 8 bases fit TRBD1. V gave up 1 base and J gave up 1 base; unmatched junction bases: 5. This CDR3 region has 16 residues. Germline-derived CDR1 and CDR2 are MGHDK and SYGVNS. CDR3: CASSEWLTGGQETQYF. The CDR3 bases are TGTGCCAGCAGTGAATGGCTAACAGGGGGCCAAGAGACCCAGTACTTC.

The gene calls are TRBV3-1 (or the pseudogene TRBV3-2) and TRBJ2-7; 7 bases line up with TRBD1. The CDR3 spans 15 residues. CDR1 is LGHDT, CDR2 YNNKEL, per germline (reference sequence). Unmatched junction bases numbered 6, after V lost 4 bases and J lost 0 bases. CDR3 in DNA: TGTGCCAGCAGCCGACCCGGGACAGCCTCCTACGAGCAGTACTTC. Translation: CASSRPGTASYEQYF.

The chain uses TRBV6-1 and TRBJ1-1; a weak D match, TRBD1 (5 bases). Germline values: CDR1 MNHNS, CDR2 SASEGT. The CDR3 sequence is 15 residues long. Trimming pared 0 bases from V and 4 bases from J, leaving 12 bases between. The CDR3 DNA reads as TGTGCCAGCAGTGAAGCGTTCACAAGGGGCACTGAAGCTTTCTTT. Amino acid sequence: CASSEAFTRGTEAFF.

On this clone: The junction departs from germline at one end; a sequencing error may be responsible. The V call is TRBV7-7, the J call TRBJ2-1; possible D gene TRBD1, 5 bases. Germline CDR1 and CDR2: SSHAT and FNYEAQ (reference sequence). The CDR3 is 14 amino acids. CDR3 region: CASSLASGSNEQFF. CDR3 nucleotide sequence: TGTGCTAGCAGCTTAGCATCAGGGTCCAATGAGCAGTTCTTC. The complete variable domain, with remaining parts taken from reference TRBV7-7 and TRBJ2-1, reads GAGVSQSPRYKVTKRGQDVTLRCDPISSHATLYWYQQALGQGPEFLTYFNYEAQPDKSGLPSDRFSAERPEGSISTLTIQRTEQRDSAMYRCASSLASGSNEQFFGPGTRLTVL.

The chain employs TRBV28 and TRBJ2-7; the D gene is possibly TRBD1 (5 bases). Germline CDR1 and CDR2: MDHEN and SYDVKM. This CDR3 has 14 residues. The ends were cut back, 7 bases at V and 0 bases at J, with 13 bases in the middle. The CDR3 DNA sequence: TGTGCCAGCACCAGACAGATAGGCTCCTACGAGCAGTACTTC. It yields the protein CASTRQIGSYEQYF.

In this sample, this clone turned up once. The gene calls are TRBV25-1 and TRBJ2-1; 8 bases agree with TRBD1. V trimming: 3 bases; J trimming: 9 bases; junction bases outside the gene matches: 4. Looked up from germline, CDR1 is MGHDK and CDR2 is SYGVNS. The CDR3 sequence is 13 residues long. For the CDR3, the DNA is TGTGCCAGCAGTGAGGCAGGGGGCGGTGAGCAGTTCTTC. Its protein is CASSEAGGGEQFF. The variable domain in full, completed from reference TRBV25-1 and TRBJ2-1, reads EADIYQTPRYLVIGTGKKITLECSQTMGHDKMYWYQQDPGMELHLIHYSYGVNSTEKGDLSSESTVSRIRTEHFPLTLESARPSHTSQYLCASSEAGGGEQFFGPGTRLTVL.

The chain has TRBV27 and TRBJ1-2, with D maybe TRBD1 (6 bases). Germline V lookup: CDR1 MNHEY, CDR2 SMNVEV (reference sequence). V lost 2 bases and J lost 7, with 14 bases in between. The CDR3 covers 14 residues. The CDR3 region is CASSLRPGTSGYTF. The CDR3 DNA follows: TGTGCCAGCAGTTTACGTCCCGGGACATCTGGCTACACCTTC.

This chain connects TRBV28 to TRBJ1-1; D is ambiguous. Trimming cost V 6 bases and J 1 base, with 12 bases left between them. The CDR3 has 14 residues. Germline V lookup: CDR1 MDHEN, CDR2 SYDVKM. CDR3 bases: TGTGCCAGCAGCCGGTCACCATGGAACACTGAAGCTTTCTTT. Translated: CASSRSPWNTEAFF.

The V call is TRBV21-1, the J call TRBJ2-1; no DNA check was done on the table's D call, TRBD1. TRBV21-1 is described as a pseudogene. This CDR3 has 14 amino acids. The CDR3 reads CASSKGNRQGEQFF. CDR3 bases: TGTGCCAGCAGCAAAGGGAACCGACAGGGTGAGCAGTTCTTC.

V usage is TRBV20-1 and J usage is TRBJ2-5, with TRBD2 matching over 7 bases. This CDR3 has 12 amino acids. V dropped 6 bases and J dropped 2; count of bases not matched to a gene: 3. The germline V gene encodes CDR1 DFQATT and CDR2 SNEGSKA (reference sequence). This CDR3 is CSASSGQETQYF. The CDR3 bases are TGCAGTGCGAGTAGCGGGCAAGAGACCCAGTACTTC.

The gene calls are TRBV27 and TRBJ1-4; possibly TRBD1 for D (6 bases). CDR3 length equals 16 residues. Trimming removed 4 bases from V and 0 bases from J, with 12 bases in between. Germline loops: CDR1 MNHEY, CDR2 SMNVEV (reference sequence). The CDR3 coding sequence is TGTGCCAGCAGTTCAACAGGGATCCCAACTAATGAAAAACTGTTTTTT. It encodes CASSSTGIPTNEKLFF.

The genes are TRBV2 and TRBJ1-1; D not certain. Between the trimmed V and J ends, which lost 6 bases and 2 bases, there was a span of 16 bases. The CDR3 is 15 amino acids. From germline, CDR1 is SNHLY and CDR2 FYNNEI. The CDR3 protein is CASRKGEYSNTEAFF. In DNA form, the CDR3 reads TGTGCCAGCAGAAAAGGAGAATATTCTAACACTGAAGCTTTCTTT.